One sample yielded the 30 T cell receptor beta chains listed below, sequenced in a study of blood T cells in healthy people across ages. Through a sample-barcoded 5' primer and a J-beta primer mix, a second PCR was run for about 7 to 12 cycles. Each CDR3 protein gets one entry after TCRdb re-called the 5' RACE reads with MiXCR. The data contain 700,000 or so distinct CDR3 sequences, about 43% of them seen just once; the ten biggest clones take up about 30%. The sequencing input was blood. The receptor set was obtained from an elderly man in good health.

There are a few counts of this clonotype. The J gene is TRBJ2-6, the V gene TRBV20-1; unclear D gene. Germline V gene lookup returns CDR1 DFQATT and CDR2 SNEGSKA (reference sequence). The CDR3 is made up of 13 amino acids. V lost 3 bases to trimming and J lost 4 bases, with 7 bases between them. The CDR3 protein is CSARAVGANVLTF. The CDR3 DNA follows: TGCAGTGCTAGGGCTGTAGGGGCCAACGTCCTGACTTTC.

The genes are TRBV19 and TRBJ1-1, with D uncertain. Trimming cost V 7 bases and J 7 bases, with 13 bases left between them. Germline CDR1 reads LNHDA; CDR2 reads SQIVND (reference sequence). The CDR3 contains 12 residues. The CDR3 reads CASKKDGDEAFF. The CDR3 DNA sequence: TGTGCCAGTAAAAAAGATGGCGATGAAGCTTTCTTT.

The rearrangement joins TRBV5-1 to TRBJ2-1; no reliable D call. This CDR3 has 13 residues. V lost 1 base, J lost 8 bases, and 10 bases lay in between. Germline assignment: CDR1 SGHRS and CDR2 YFSETQ. The CDR3 DNA sequence: TGCGCCAGCAGCTTGAGTCTGGCGGATGAGCAGTTCTTC. Protein: CASSLSLADEQFF.

The chain links TRBV6-2 or TRBV6-3 to TRBJ2-5, with TRBD1 as a possible D gene (5 bases). The DNA end lines up better with TRBJ2-7; the J call may be wrong. This CDR3 spans 13 amino acids. In germline, CDR1 is MNHEY, CDR2 SVGEGT. CDR3 protein: CASGRRGTHEQYF. Here the CDR3 DNA reads TGTGCCAGCGGTCGTAGGGGAACCCACGAGCAGTACTTC.

The rearrangement links TRBV20-1 to TRBJ1-1; D not certain. Germline CDR1 reads DFQATT; CDR2 reads SNEGSKA (reference sequence). CDR3 length equals 17 residues. V lost 6 bases, J lost 4 bases, and 27 bases lay in between. The CDR3, as DNA: TGCAGTGCCCTAATAGGCCCAAATGGGAGAGGAGGCACTGAAGCTTTCTTT. Its translation is CSALIGPNGRGGTEAFF.

This clonotype has more than one count but fewer than ten. The genes are TRBV20-1 and TRBJ2-1, with D tentatively TRBD1 or TRBD2 (5 bases each). This CDR3 is built from 18 residues. CDR1 and CDR2 from the germline V gene are DFQATT and SNEGSKA (reference sequence). With 2 bases removed from V and 3 bases from J, the gap between germline ends came to 23 bases. The DNA of the CDR3 is TGCAGTGCTAGATTTTTAGGGGAGTGGAGAGGGCTCTACAATGAGCAGTTCTTC. Translated, it gives CSARFLGEWRGLYNEQFF.

The chain has TRBV7-9 and TRBJ2-2, with D perhaps TRBD2 (6 bases). Trimming shortened V by 0 bases and J by 7 bases, and 9 bases separated the two germline ends. The CDR3 spans 14 residues. CDR1 and CDR2 (germline): SEHNR, FQNEAQ (reference sequence). The CDR3 coding sequence is TGTGCCAGCAGCTTAGCGGCTAGCGTCGGGGAGCTGTTTTTT. Its translation is CASSLAASVGELFF.

A few counts support this clonotype. The CDR3 DNA reads as TGTGCCAGCAGCTTAACAGACAGCCTATCCTACGAGCAGTACTTC. It codes for CASSLTDSLSYEQYF. The rearrangement joins TRBV5-6 to TRBJ2-7; weak D call: TRBD1 (5 bases). Deletions cut 2 bases from V and 1 base from J, with 13 bases between. Germline CDR1 reads SGHDT; CDR2 reads YYEEEE. The CDR3 sequence is 15 residues long.

This chain links TRBV5-5 with TRBJ2-1, with 7 bases that match TRBD2. The V and J ends lost 4 bases and 8 bases, in that order; junction bases with no gene match: 15. The length of the CDR3 is 16 residues. From germline, CDR1 is SGHKS and CDR2 YYEKEE (reference sequence). In DNA, the CDR3 is TGTGCCAGCAGCCGCGAGAGGGGCGGGAGTTGGGATGAGCAGTTCTTC. Encoded protein: CASSRERGGSWDEQFF. Together with reference TRBV5-5 and TRBJ2-1, the CDR3 gives the full variable domain: DAGVTQSPTHLIKTRGQQVTLRCSPISGHKSVSWYQQVLGQGPQFIFQYYEKEERGRGNFPDRFSARQFPNYSSELNVNALLLGDSALYLCASSRERGGSWDEQFFGPGTRLTVL.

This clonotype was seen more than once but under ten times. The rearrangement links TRBV11-2 to TRBJ2-1; TRBD2 matches 11 bases. The CDR3 consists of 19 residues. Looked up from germline, CDR1 is SGHAT and CDR2 is FQNNGV. V lost 3 bases to trimming and J lost 5 bases; unmatched junction nucleotides: 15. The CDR3 here is CASSLWGLTSGALHNEQFF. The CDR3 DNA reads TGTGCCAGCAGCTTGTGGGGTCTGACTAGCGGGGCCCTCCACAATGAGCAGTTCTTC. The variable domain in full, completed from reference TRBV11-2 and TRBJ2-1, reads EAGVAQSPRYKIIEKRQSVAFWCNPISGHATLYWYQQILGQGPKLLIQFQNNGVVDDSQLPKDRFSAERLKGVDSTLKIQPAKLEDSAVYLCASSLWGLTSGALHNEQFFGPGTRLTVL.

The CDR3 region has the DNA TGTGCCAGCAGCTCCTGGGGACTAGCGGGAGCTTTTCCCGAGCAGTACTTC. This codes for CASSSWGLAGAFPEQYF. V gene TRBV11-2 combines with J gene TRBJ2-7, with TRBD2 matching 14 bases. Germline V gene data show CDR1 as SGHAT and CDR2 as FQNNGV. The CDR3 spans 17 residues. The J segment lost 6 bases and the V segment lost 4 bases, leaving 11 bases of the junction unmatched. Using reference TRBV11-2 and TRBJ2-7 for the parts outside the CDR3, the full variable domain is EAGVAQSPRYKIIEKRQSVAFWCNPISGHATLYWYQQILGQGPKLLIQFQNNGVVDDSQLPKDRFSAERLKGVDSTLKIQPAKLEDSAVYLCASSSWGLAGAFPEQYFGPGTRLTVT.

This chain links TRBV15 with TRBJ2-7, with D perhaps matching TRBD1 or TRBD2 (5 bases each). This CDR3 is 12 amino acids long. From germline, CDR1 is LNHNV and CDR2 YYDKDF (reference sequence). Deletions cut 4 bases from V and 6 bases from J, with 10 bases between. CDR3 amino acids: CATSTPGAEQYF. Here the CDR3 DNA reads TGTGCCACCAGCACCCCCGGGGCCGAGCAGTACTTC.

V gene TRBV7-2 combines with J gene TRBJ2-1; TRBD2 matches at 10 bases. V was pared by 2 bases and J by 2 bases, with 12 bases of the junction left unmatched. CDR3 length: 19 residues. CDR1 is SGHTA, CDR2 FQGNSA, per germline. The CDR3 is CASSLRLGASGGAYNEQFF. The CDR3 nucleotides read TGTGCCAGCAGCTTACGGCTTGGAGCTAGCGGGGGAGCCTACAATGAGCAGTTCTTC. Supplemented by reference TRBV7-2 and TRBJ2-1, the full variable domain reads GAGVSQSPSNKVTEKGKDVELRCDPISGHTALYWYRQSLGQGLEFLIYFQGNSAPDKSGLPSDRFSAERTGGSVSTLTIQRTQQEDSAVYLCASSLRLGASGGAYNEQFFGPGTRLTVL.

Regarding this clonotype: One base away lies a much larger clone, so this may be a sequencing read error. V is TRBV20-1 and J is TRBJ2-1; D might be TRBD1 (6 bases). Germline-derived CDR1 and CDR2 are DFQATT and SNEGSKA (reference sequence). Trimming took 0 bases from V and 9 from J, leaving 9 bases between them. The CDR3 spans 12 residues. The CDR3 bases are TGCAGTGCTAGAGAAGACAGGCTTGAGCAGTTCTTC. Protein sequence: CSAREDRLEQFF.

This chain uses TRBV7-6 with TRBJ2-7, with TRBD2 matching 9 bases. The V segment lost 3 bases and the J segment 2 bases; nucleotides outside the gene matches: 5. CDR3 length: 15 residues. Germline CDR1 is SGHVS and CDR2 is FNYEAQ. The DNA of the CDR3 is TGTGCCAGCAGCTTCGGGACTAGCAGAACCTACGAGCAGTACTTC. Its protein is CASSFGTSRTYEQYF.

Concerning this clonotype itself: A much more abundant neighbour one base away suggests this may be a read error. The genes are TRBV6-2 or TRBV6-3 and TRBJ2-1; perhaps TRBD2 as D (5 bases). Germline V gene sequence: CDR1 MNHEY, CDR2 SVGEGT. Deletions cut 6 bases from V and 6 bases from J, with 6 bases between. This CDR3 spans 11 amino acids. This CDR3 reads CASRDFNEQFF. CDR3 nucleotide sequence: TGTGCCAGCAGGGACTTCAATGAGCAGTTCTTC.

This clonotype has at least ten counts. The chain combines TRBV29-1 with TRBJ2-5, with D perhaps matching TRBD1 (6 bases). The CDR3 loop spans 12 amino acids. Trimming left V 4 bases short and J 5 bases short, with 11 bases between. The germline V gene encodes CDR1 SQVTM and CDR2 ANQGSEA. Here the CDR3 DNA reads TGCAGCGTTGTGTCAGGGGCGGAGACCCAGTACTTC. It is translated as CSVVSGAETQYF.

This chain links TRBV15 with TRBJ1-6, with 8 positions matching TRBD1. V shed 0 bases and J 9 bases; nucleotides not matched to a gene: 7. The CDR3 consists of 16 residues. Germline CDR1 and CDR2: LNHNV and YYDKDF (reference sequence). The CDR3 nucleotides are TGTGCCACCAGCAGAGATCTCCCGGACAGGGCTTCACCCCTCCACTTT. Protein: CATSRDLPDRASPLHF.

This clonotype has more than one count but fewer than ten. This sequence joins TRBV3-1 and TRBJ2-5; D assignment may be TRBD1 or TRBD2 (6 bases each). Trimming removed 1 base from V and 7 bases from J, with 10 bases in between. The CDR3 has 13 amino acids. The V gene's germline CDR1 is LGHDT and CDR2 YNNKEL (reference sequence). The CDR3 nucleotides read TGTGCCAGCAGCCAAGTAGGAGGGGGGACCCAGTACTTC. Translation gives CASSQVGGGTQYF.

The chain joins TRBV29-1 to TRBJ2-1; D is possibly TRBD1 or TRBD2 (5 bases each). V shed 8 bases and J shed 0 bases, with 8 bases lying between them. This CDR3 region has 12 residues. From germline, CDR1 is SQVTM and CDR2 ANQGSEA. CDR3 sequence reads: CSLGVSYNEQFF. CDR3 in DNA: TGCAGCTTGGGGGTCTCCTACAATGAGCAGTTCTTC.

This clonotype was counted many times. The chain recombines TRBV28 with TRBJ1-5, with TRBD1 matching 8 bases. The germline CDR1 and CDR2 sequences are MDHEN and SYDVKM. The CDR3 has 19 amino acids. The J segment lost 2 bases and the V segment lost 5 bases, leaving 17 bases of the junction unmatched. The CDR3 loop is CASSANRGVPRLRNQPQHF. The CDR3 DNA reads TGTGCCAGCAGTGCAAACAGGGGGGTTCCTAGACTGCGCAATCAGCCCCAGCATTTT.

The genes are TRBV20-1 and TRBJ2-7; D call uncertain. Trimming removed 4 bases from V and 0 bases from J, with 13 bases in between. Looked up from germline, CDR1 is DFQATT and CDR2 is SNEGSKA (reference sequence). CDR3 length: 14 residues. CDR3 amino acids: CSAIPTSNSYEQYF. CDR3 coding DNA: TGCAGTGCTATACCAACGAGCAACTCCTACGAGCAGTACTTC.

The chain couples TRBV5-1 to TRBJ1-4, with TRBD1 matching 9 bases. Germline CDR1 is SGHRS and CDR2 is YFSETQ. Losses at the gene ends were 4 bases for V and 3 bases for J; bases not matched to a gene: 7. The CDR3 is made up of 16 amino acids. The CDR3 sequence: CASSAGTGSANEKLFF. The DNA of the CDR3 is TGCGCCAGCAGCGCCGGGACAGGGTCGGCTAATGAAAAACTGTTTTTT.

V usage is TRBV6-5 and J usage is TRBJ1-2; D is unresolved. The CDR3 runs 15 residues. Germline CDR1 and CDR2: MNHEY and SVGAGI. V dropped 5 bases and J dropped 2 bases, with 15 bases sitting between them. In DNA form, the CDR3 reads TGTGCCAGCAGTGGCCCGGGTCGGGGAAACTATGGCTACACCTTC. Translating it yields CASSGPGRGNYGYTF.

This sequence joins TRBV10-3 and TRBJ2-7; 10 nucleotides match TRBD2. The germline V gene has CDR1 ENHRY and CDR2 SYGVKD. After removal of 2 bases from V and 2 bases from J, the junction contained 6 bases not matched to a gene. This CDR3 has 16 amino acids. The CDR3 coding sequence is TGTGCCATCAGTGAGGCGTACAGCGGGAGGGCCTACGAGCAGTACTTC. Amino acid sequence: CAISEAYSGRAYEQYF.

The chain combines TRBV6-2 or TRBV6-3 with TRBJ1-2; no firm D call. Trimming stripped 3 bases from V and 0 bases from J, with 8 bases between. Germline V lookup: CDR1 MNHEY, CDR2 SVGEGT. This CDR3 region has 14 residues. Here the CDR3 DNA reads TGTGCCAGCAGTTATGATGGGACTAACTATGGCTACACCTTC. Amino acids: CASSYDGTNYGYTF.

This clonotype occurred many times. V gene TRBV10-3 combines with J gene TRBJ2-3; TRBD2 is a possible D gene (5 bases). Germline loops: CDR1 ENHRY, CDR2 SYGVKD. The CDR3 length is 14 residues. The V and J ends lost 3 bases and 2 bases respectively, with 9 bases between them. The CDR3 sequence: CAISEGGYTDTQYF. CDR3 in DNA: TGTGCCATCAGTGAAGGCGGGTACACAGATACGCAGTATTTT.

The V gene is TRBV9, the J gene TRBJ2-7; TRBD1 agrees at 9 bases. Trimming removed 3 bases from V and 3 bases from J; junction bases left unmatched: 7. The CDR3 contains 15 residues. CDR1 is SGDLS, CDR2 YYNGEE, per germline. Here the CDR3 DNA reads TGTGCCAGCAGCGGAAGGACAGGGGAGCACTACGAGCAGTACTTC. Translating gives CASSGRTGEHYEQYF.

The genes are TRBV7-3 and TRBJ2-7; D tentatively fits TRBD1 or TRBD2 (6 bases each). The V end lost 4 bases, the J end lost 3 bases, and 10 bases lay between the germline ends. Germline V gives CDR1 SGHTA, CDR2 FQGTGA. CDR3 length: 13 residues. The CDR3 sequence: CASSSKGGYEQYF. CDR3 sequence (DNA): TGTGCCAGCAGCTCCAAGGGGGGCTACGAGCAGTACTTC.

This chain links TRBV6-1 with TRBJ1-5; no firm D call. Germline-derived CDR1 and CDR2 are MNHNS and SASEGT. This CDR3 is 18 amino acids long. Trimming removed 6 bases from V and 3 bases from J, with 24 bases in between. The CDR3 sequence is CASRTSELPWGNNQPQHF. The CDR3 nucleotides read TGTGCCAGCAGGACTTCGGAGCTCCCGTGGGGTAACAATCAGCCCCAGCATTTT.